This TCR beta chain was recorded in a study of chemoradiotherapy in HPV16-positive cancers. Looking at the study overall: A couple of HPV16-positive patients' cells yielded candidate HPV-specific clones and common motifs.

Findings and limits, study-wide: HPV-responsive T-cell expansion during chemoradiotherapy was linked to improved recurrence-free survival in HPV16-positive patients. Functional assays defining HPV-specific T cells used only two HPV16-positive patients.

TCRdb keeps only in-frame clones here, not all; method: immunoSEQ multiplex PCR. The repertoire holds about 22,000 clones, 70% to 90% seen once, with over 5.5% in the top ten. Note on this clone: Its antigen is currently unknown.

Germline V gene lookup returns CDR1 SNHLY and CDR2 FYNNEI. V was shortened by 6 bases and J by 4 bases, with 12 bases between the two germline ends. The CDR3 is 14 amino acids. This TCR derives from a human donor with HPV-associated anogenital cancer. The source was blood, collected from a patient who underwent chemoradiotherapy. V gene TRBV2 combines with J gene TRBJ2-2; TRBD1 might be the D (6 bases). Written as DNA, the CDR3 is TGTGCCAGCAGCACAGGGTTTTCCACCGGGGAGCTGTTTTTT. It encodes CASSTGFSTGELFF.